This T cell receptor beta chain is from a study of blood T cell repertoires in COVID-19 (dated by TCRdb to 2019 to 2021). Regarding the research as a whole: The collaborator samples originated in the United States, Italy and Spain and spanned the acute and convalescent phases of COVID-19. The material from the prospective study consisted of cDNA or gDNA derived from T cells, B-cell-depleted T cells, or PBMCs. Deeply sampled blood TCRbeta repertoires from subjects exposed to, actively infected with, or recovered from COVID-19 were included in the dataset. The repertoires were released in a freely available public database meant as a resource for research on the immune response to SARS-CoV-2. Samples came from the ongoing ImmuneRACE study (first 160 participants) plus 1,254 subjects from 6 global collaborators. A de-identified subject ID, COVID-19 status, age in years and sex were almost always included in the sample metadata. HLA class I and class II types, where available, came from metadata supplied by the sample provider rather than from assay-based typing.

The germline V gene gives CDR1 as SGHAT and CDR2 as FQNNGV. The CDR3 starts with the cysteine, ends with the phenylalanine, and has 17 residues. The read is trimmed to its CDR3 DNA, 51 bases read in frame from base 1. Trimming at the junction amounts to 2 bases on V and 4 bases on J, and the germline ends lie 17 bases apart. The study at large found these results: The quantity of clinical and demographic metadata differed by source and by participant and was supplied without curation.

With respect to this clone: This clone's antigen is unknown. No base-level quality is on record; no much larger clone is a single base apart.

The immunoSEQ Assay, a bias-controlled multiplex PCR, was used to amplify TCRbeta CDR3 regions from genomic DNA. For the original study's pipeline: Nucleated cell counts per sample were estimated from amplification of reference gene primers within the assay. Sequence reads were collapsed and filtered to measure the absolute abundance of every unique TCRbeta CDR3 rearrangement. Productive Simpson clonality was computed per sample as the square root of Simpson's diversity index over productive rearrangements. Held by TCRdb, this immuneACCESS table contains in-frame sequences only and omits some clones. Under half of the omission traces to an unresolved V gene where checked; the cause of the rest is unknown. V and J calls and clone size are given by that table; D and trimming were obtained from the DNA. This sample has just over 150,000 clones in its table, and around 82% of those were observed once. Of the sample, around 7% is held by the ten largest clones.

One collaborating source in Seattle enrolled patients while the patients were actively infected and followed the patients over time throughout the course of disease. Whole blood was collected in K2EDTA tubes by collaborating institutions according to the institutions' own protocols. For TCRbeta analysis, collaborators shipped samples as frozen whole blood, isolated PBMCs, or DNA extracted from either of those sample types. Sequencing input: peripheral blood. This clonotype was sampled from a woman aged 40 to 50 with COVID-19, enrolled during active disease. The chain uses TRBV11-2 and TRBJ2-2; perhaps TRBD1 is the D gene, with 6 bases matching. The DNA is TGTGCCAGCAGCTTACTAGCCCCCGGGACAATCACCGGGGAGCTGTTTTTT. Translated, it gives CASSLLAPGTITGELFF.